The 3 T cell receptor beta chains given below trace back to one sample, sequenced in a study of human T cells and chemical hapten exposure. Via MiXCR, TCRdb re-called the RACE reads, giving one row per CDR3 protein. This table has 340,000 or so distinct CDR3 sequences, roughly 6.9% appearing once. Regarding time point: patch test 1, 2 weeks after DPC sensitization. Described treatment: therapeutic diphenylcyclopropenone sensitization with weekly scalp DPC. The sequencing used whole blood, collected in connection with sensitization to the hapten diphenylcyclopropenone (DPC). The origin of the receptors is a woman under 30 with alopecia areata. Some clones in this sample may be carry-over from other donors' samples.

The V call is TRBV12-5, the J call TRBJ1-1; no clear D. Looked up from germline, CDR1 is LGHNT and CDR2 is FRNRAP. Trimming removed 4 bases from V and 6 bases from J, with 12 bases in between. The length of the CDR3 is 13 residues. CDR3 sequence: CASGSTTPPEAFF. Here the CDR3 DNA reads TGTGCTAGTGGTTCAACGACCCCTCCTGAAGCTTTCTTT. The whole variable domain, filled in from reference TRBV12-5 and TRBJ1-1, reads DARVTQTPRHKVTEMGQEVTMRCQPILGHNTVFWYRQTMMQGLELLAYFRNRAPLDDSGMPKDRFSAEMPDATLATLKIQPSEPRDSAVYFCASGSTTPPEAFFGQGTRLTVV.

This clonotype has at least ten counts. The gene calls are TRBV11-3 and TRBJ2-1, with 10 bases identical to TRBD1. The CDR3 covers 20 residues. Unmatched junction bases numbered 19, after V lost 2 bases and J lost 6 bases. Germline assignment: CDR1 SGHNT and CDR2 YENEEA. The CDR3 loop reads CASSLRRPQTGTGDVNEQFF. The CDR3 bases are TGTGCCAGCAGCTTACGTAGGCCTCAGACCGGGACAGGGGATGTCAATGAGCAGTTCTTC.

The table lists this clonotype with many counts. The V call is TRBV7-3, the J call TRBJ2-7; D is uncertain. CDR3 size: 14 residues. Trimming stripped 2 bases from V and 2 bases from J, with 10 bases between. The germline gives CDR1 SGHTA, CDR2 FQGTGA. In DNA form, the CDR3 reads TGTGCCAGCAGCTTATCGGCAACAGCCTACGAGCAGTACTTC. Translating it yields CASSLSATAYEQYF.